This T cell receptor (beta chain) was recorded in a study of blood T cells in healthy people across ages. Study outcomes and limitations: No one knew whether donors had CMV, which possibly confounded expanded clonotype changes.

Next came a second PCR, run for about 6 to 11 cycles, which used a sample-barcoded 5' primer along with a J-beta primer mix. TCRdb reanalysed the 5' RACE reads using MiXCR and keeps one entry per CDR3 protein. The sample holds 850,000 to 1,000,000 distinct CDR3 sequences; approximately 50% are singletons and the top ten take about 21%. The CDR3 runs 19 residues. Losses at the gene ends were 7 bases for V and 0 bases for J; bases not matched to a gene: 17. This clonotype was counted only a few times. Its cognate antigen is unknown. The V gene is TRBV12-3 or TRBV12-4, the J gene TRBJ2-1, with TRBD2 identical over 8 bases. The TCR sequence derives from a woman aged 55-75 years in good health. The sample taken for sequencing was blood. The CDR3: CASTSSGGLIISSYNEQFF. The CDR3 coding sequence is TGTGCCAGCACCTCGAGCGGGGGCCTAATTATAAGCTCCTACAATGAGCAGTTCTTC.